The next 8 T cell receptor beta chains were all read from a single sample in a study of blood T cell repertoires in COVID-19. Clones were sequenced by immunoSEQ multiplex PCR, and TCRdb holds only the in-frame ones, with some missing. Of roughly 100,000 clones listed, approximately 76% were seen once; the top ten hold roughly 21%. Sequencing input: peripheral blood. The receptors come from a woman in her 70s with acute or convalescent COVID-19.

The V gene is TRBV9, the J gene TRBJ2-3, with 11 bases matching TRBD1. The CDR3 is made up of 21 amino acids. Germline V gene sequence: CDR1 SGDLS, CDR2 YYNGEE. The V gene end was trimmed by 4 bases and the J gene end by 0 bases; junction bases not matched to a gene: 19. CDR3 nucleotide sequence: TGTGCCAGCAGCCTTCGGACAGGGGGCGGCCCTGGGGTTTCTAGCACAGATACGCAGTATTTT. Its translation is CASSLRTGGGPGVSSTDTQYF. Filled out from reference TRBV9 and TRBJ2-3, the complete variable domain reads DSGVTQTPKHLITATGQRVTLRCSPRSGDLSVYWYQQSLDQGLQFLIQYYNGEERAKGNILERFSAQQFPDLHSELNLSSLELGDSALYFCASSLRTGGGPGVSSTDTQYFGPGTRLTVL.

The chain links TRBV5-1 to TRBJ1-1, with D hard to call. This CDR3 region has 14 residues. Trimming removed 0 bases at V and 3 bases at J, with 9 bases between. The germline V gene encodes CDR1 SGHRS and CDR2 YFSETQ. CDR3 region: CASSLGQVHTEAFF. CDR3 coding DNA: TGCGCCAGCAGCTTGGGGCAGGTCCACACTGAAGCTTTCTTT. The full variable domain, its missing parts supplied by reference TRBV5-1 and TRBJ1-1, is KAGVTQTPRYLIKTRGQQVTLSCSPISGHRSVSWYQQTPGQGLQFLFEYFSETQRNKGNFPGRFSGRQFSNSRSEMNVSTLELGDSALYLCASSLGQVHTEAFFGQGTRLTVV.

This clone was counted between two and nine times. This may be a read error, as it is one base from a much larger clone. The same CDR3 is also encoded by other DNA sequences in this sample. J is TRBJ2-7 and V is TRBV5-1; 8 bases agree with TRBD2. The CDR3 covers 16 residues. Trimming at V came to 10 bases and at J to 7 bases, leaving 22 bases not matched to a gene. Germline CDR1 and CDR2: SGHRS and YFSETQ. The CDR3 reads CARLSVWGGRGGEQYF. CDR3 bases: TGCGCCCGCTTGAGCGTTTGGGGGGGCCGGGGGGGGGAGCAGTACTTC.

The table lists this clone with a few counts. V gene TRBV6-5 combines with J gene TRBJ1-1; D unresolved. Germline-derived CDR1 and CDR2 are MNHEY and SVGAGI. This CDR3 region has 14 residues. The V end was cut by 3 bases, the J end by 1 base, with 9 bases between. CDR3 in amino acids: CASSYYRGNTEAFF. The CDR3 DNA sequence: TGTGCCAGCAGTTATTATCGGGGGAACACTGAAGCTTTCTTT.

This chain connects TRBV19 to TRBJ1-1, with D hard to call. Germline CDR1 LNHDA, CDR2 SQIVND (reference sequence). Trimming removed 0 bases at V and 10 bases at J, with 12 bases between. The CDR3 loop spans 13 amino acids. The CDR3 nucleotides are TGTGCCAGTAGTATAGATCCGAATACAGTAGCTTTCTTT. Translating it yields CASSIDPNTVAFF.

The rearrangement links TRBV27 to TRBJ2-7; 7 bases are shared with TRBD1. Per germline, CDR1 MNHEY and CDR2 SMNVEV (reference sequence). Germline trimming cut 7 bases from V and 0 bases from J; bases unmatched to any gene: 12. CDR3 length: 16 residues. The DNA of the CDR3 is TGTGCCAGCATGGGAAGAGGAAGGGACAGCTCCTACGAGCAGTACTTC. It is translated as CASMGRGRDSSYEQYF.

This clone was seen repeatedly, ten times or more. The CDR3 DNA reads TGTGCCAGCAGAAACACAGGGGATCCCTATGGCTACACCTTC. Translating gives CASRNTGDPYGYTF. This chain uses TRBV6-5 with TRBJ1-2, with 7 positions matching TRBD1. This CDR3 is 14 amino acids long. The V gene end was trimmed by 6 bases and the J gene end by 4 bases; junction bases not matched to a gene: 8. CDR1 and CDR2 (germline): MNHEY, SVGAGI.

This clone appeared a few times. This chain links TRBV2 with TRBJ2-2; D is unresolved. Trimming pared 6 bases from V and 5 bases from J, leaving 7 bases between. Germline-derived CDR1 and CDR2 are SNHLY and FYNNEI. CDR3 length: 12 amino acids. CDR3 DNA: TGTGCCAGCAGCGACACTACCGGGGAGCTGTTTTTT. It translates to CASSDTTGELFF.